This T cell receptor (beta chain) was found in a study of T-cell reconstitution after alpha-beta-depleted transplantation in children. A TCRbeta library incorporating unique molecular identifiers was prepared. Using its own MiXCR run on the PCR reads, TCRdb lists one record per CDR3 protein. The data contain 90,000 to 100,000 distinct CDR3 sequences, 20% to 30% of them singletons. V gave up 4 bases and J gave up 2 bases; unmatched junction bases: 4. This CDR3 comprises 16 residues. Germline V gene lookup returns CDR1 MDHEN and CDR2 SYDVKM. Findings and limits, study-wide: Certain patients had high TCRbeta diversity at day 60, and it came from recipient T cells and thymic progenitors that survived. Expanded graft clones, several hundred of them, were reportedly the source of alpha-beta T cells about two months after transplant.

On this clonotype: Its antigen is unknown.

The starting material was PBMCs, obtained before TCRalphabeta/CD19-depleted stem cell transplant. V is TRBV28 and J is TRBJ2-6; 8 bases are a match to TRBD1. The sequence derives from a boy between 2 and 10 years old with acute lymphoblastic leukemia, due to receive a stem cell transplant. CDR3 region: CASSSKDRAGANVLTF. CDR3 in DNA: TGTGCCAGCAGTTCCAAGGACAGGGCTGGGGCCAACGTCCTGACTTTC.